A selection of T cell receptor beta chains follows, all from one sample in a study of metastatic and nonmetastatic thyroid tumors. TCRdb re-called the PCR reads via MiXCR. Of 30,000 to 35,000 clones listed, over 15% were seen once; the top ten hold almost 3.5%. Sequencing used blood. These receptors were taken from a female donor with papillary thyroid cancer or a benign thyroid nodule (not recorded which). Some clones in this sample may be carry-over from other donors' samples. Each CDR3 is given with its conserved first and last residue. Each record gives: D gene, V gene, clone size, J gene, CDR3 protein, CDR3 DNA. D genes are given only for firm matches. Some rows have no size entry. The others give once, few or many, or a class for an expanded clone.

TRBD2	TRBV20-1	many	TRBJ2-7	CSAEKREPYEQYF	TGCAGTGCTGAGAAGCGGGAGCCCTACGAGCAGTACTTC
TRBD1	TRBV11-3	many	TRBJ2-7	CASSAGQGGEQYF	TGTGCCAGCAGCGCGGGACAGGGGGGCGAGCAGTACTTC
TRBD1	TRBV15	many	TRBJ1-1	CATSSRRTGTAYTEAFF	TGTGCCACCAGCAGTCGCCGTACCGGGACAGCATACACTGAAGCTTTCTTT
NA	TRBV4-1	many	TRBJ1-5	CASSQSYSNQPQHF	TGCGCCAGCAGCCAATCTTACAGCAATCAGCCCCAGCATTTT
TRBD2	TRBV20-1	NA	TRBJ2-7	CSASAPRSGLAGDEQYF	TGCAGTGCTAGCGCACCAAGATCCGGACTAGCGGGAGACGAGCAGTACTTC
NA	TRBV7-2	NA	TRBJ2-7	CASSYGQYEQYF	TGTGCCAGCAGCTACGGACAGTACGAGCAGTACTTC
TRBD1	TRBV6-1	many	TRBJ1-1	CASATGDFLGTEAFF	TGTGCCAGCGCGACAGGGGATTTCCTTGGCACTGAAGCTTTCTTT
NA	TRBV6-1	few	TRBJ2-7	CASTPVESGYEQYF	TGTGCCAGCACCCCGGTGGAGTCGGGCTACGAGCAGTACTTC
NA	TRBV5-1	many	TRBJ2-3	CASSLGTSTDTQYF	TGCGCCAGCAGCTTGGGGACTAGCACAGATACGCAGTATTTT
NA	TRBV6-1	few	TRBJ1-1	CASRESDSGEALF	TGTGCCAGCAGGGAATCGGACAGTGGGGAAGCTTTATTT
NA	TRBV11-3	many	TRBJ2-2	CASTQHGGELFF	TGTGCCAGCACTCAGCACGGCGGGGAGCTGTTTTTT
NA	TRBV6-1	few	TRBJ2-7	CASIGSGMGEQYF	TGTGCCAGCATTGGGTCAGGCATGGGAGAGCAGTACTTC
NA	TRBV11-3	many	TRBJ2-2	CASSLGTGELFF	TGTGCCAGCAGCTTGGGAACCGGGGAGCTGTTTTTT
NA	TRBV20-1	many	TRBJ1-2	CSATHSALYTF	TGCAGTGCTACCCATTCGGCACTCTACACCTTC
TRBD1	TRBV4-2	many	TRBJ2-2	CASRPTQRTGAGGELFF	TGTGCCAGCAGACCTACTCAGCGGACAGGGGCTGGCGGGGAGCTGTTTTTT
NA	TRBV6-6	medium-sized	TRBJ2-7	CASSYGDSLYEQYF	TGTGCCAGCAGTTACGGTGACTCCCTCTACGAGCAGTACTTC
NA	TRBV10-3	NA	TRBJ2-7	CAISDAAVTYDQYF	TGTGCCATCAGTGATGCAGCGGTGACCTACGATCAGTACTTC
NA	TRBV5-1	NA	TRBJ2-7	CASSLSVLPAYEQYF	TGCGCCAGCAGCCTGTCCGTACTTCCCGCCTACGAGCAGTACTTC
NA	TRBV28	many	TRBJ2-1	CASGSSYNEQFF	TGTGCCAGCGGGAGTTCCTACAATGAGCAGTTCTTC
NA	TRBV11-2	NA	TRBJ2-2	CASSLGPGQGNTVELFF	TGTGCCAGCAGCTTAGGCCCGGGACAAGGAAACACCGTTGAGCTGTTTTTT
NA	TRBV6-1	many	TRBJ2-1	CASSEATGGYNEQFF	TGTGCCAGCAGTGAAGCGACTGGGGGATACAATGAGCAGTTCTTC
TRBD2	TRBV5-1	NA	TRBJ2-1	CASSSRGGTYNEQFF	TGCGCCAGCAGCTCACGGGGGGGGACCTACAATGAGCAGTTCTTC
NA	TRBV28	medium-sized	TRBJ1-3	CASSSYDLSSGNTIYF	TGTGCCAGCAGTTCCTATGACCTGAGCTCTGGAAACACCATATATTTT
TRBD1	TRBV20-1	many	TRBJ2-1	CSARDQGVIDYNEQFF	TGCAGTGCTAGAGATCAGGGGGTAATCGACTACAATGAGCAGTTCTTC
NA	TRBV20-1	NA	TRBJ1-4	CSAIRPTNEKLFF	TGCAGTGCTATTCGTCCAACTAATGAAAAACTGTTTTTT
NA	TRBV6-1	many	TRBJ2-5	CASSYRAGRETQYF	TGTGCCAGCAGCTACAGGGCTGGACGAGAGACCCAGTACTTC
TRBD2	TRBV2	many	TRBJ2-7	CASTQGSLAGVYEQYF	TGTGCCAGCACCCAAGGCTCACTAGCGGGAGTCTACGAGCAGTACTTC
NA	TRBV2	many	TRBJ1-2	CASRVSLTNYGYTF	TGTGCCAGCAGGGTTAGTTTAACTAACTATGGCTACACCTTC
NA	TRBV27	NA	TRBJ2-7	CAISLTHRSEAYEQYF	TGTGCCATCAGTTTAACGCACAGGAGTGAGGCCTACGAGCAGTACTTC
TRBD1	TRBV20-1	once	TRBJ2-2	CSSRAGGIANTVELFF	TGCAGTTCTAGAGCAGGGGGCATCGCGAACACCGTGGAGCTGTTTTTT
NA	TRBV20-1	many	TRBJ1-6	CSAREGARSSPLHF	TGCAGTGCTAGAGAGGGGGCGCGGAGCTCACCCCTCCACTTT